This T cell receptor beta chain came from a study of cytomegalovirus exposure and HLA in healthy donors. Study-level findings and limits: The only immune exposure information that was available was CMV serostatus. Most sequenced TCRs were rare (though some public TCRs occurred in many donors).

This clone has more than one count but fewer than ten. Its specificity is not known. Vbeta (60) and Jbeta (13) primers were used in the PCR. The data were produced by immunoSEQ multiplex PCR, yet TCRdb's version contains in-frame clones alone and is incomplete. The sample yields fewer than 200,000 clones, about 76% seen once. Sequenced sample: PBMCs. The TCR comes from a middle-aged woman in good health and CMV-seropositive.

CDR3 in amino acids: CASSVGGDPNQPQHF. For the CDR3, the DNA is TGTGCCAGCAGCGTAGGGGGGGATCCCAATCAGCCCCAGCATTTT. The chain joins TRBV9 to TRBJ1-5; D is possibly TRBD1 (5 bases). The CDR3 contains 15 residues. Germline CDR1 SGDLS, CDR2 YYNGEE. V was shortened by 0 bases and J by 3 bases, with 10 bases between the two germline ends.